The T cell receptor (beta chain) described here comes from a study of control samples from healthy donors and cancer patients. Profiling relied on immunoSEQ multiplex PCR, and the TCRdb table lists in-frame clones only, not all of them. Of approximately 150,000 clones in the sample, about 89% were seen once. The CDR3 sequence is 16 residues long. V was trimmed by 3 bases and J by 7 bases, leaving 19 bases between them. The germline gives CDR1 KGHSH, CDR2 LQKENI. The material sequenced was blood. This chain joins TRBV18 and TRBJ1-3; D gene ambiguous. This clonotype originated in a man aged 18-30 years in good health. CDR3 bases: TGTGCCAGCTCACCTCTCGGGCCTCCTGTCCGGAACACCATATATTTT. Amino acid sequence: CASSPLGPPVRNTIYF.